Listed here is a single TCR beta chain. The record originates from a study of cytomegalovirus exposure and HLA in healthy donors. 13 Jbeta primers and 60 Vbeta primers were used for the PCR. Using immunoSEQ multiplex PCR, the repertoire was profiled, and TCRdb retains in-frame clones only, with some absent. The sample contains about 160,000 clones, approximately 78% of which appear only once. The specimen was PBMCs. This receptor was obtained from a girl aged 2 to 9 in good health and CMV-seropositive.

The CDR3: CASRDSNSYNEQFF. The CDR3, as DNA: TGTGCCAGCCGGGACAGTAACTCCTACAATGAGCAGTTCTTC. The chain employs TRBV27 and TRBJ2-1; 7 bases line up with TRBD1. Germline assignment: CDR1 MNHEY and CDR2 SMNVEV (reference sequence). The CDR3 is 14 amino acids. Trimming took 8 bases from V and 0 from J; bases not matched to a gene: 4.